This section outlines one T cell receptor beta chain sequence together with its context. The record originates from a study of T cell changes during pregnancy in multiple sclerosis. Data came from immunoSEQ multiplex PCR; TCRdb stores just in-frame clones and leaves some out. Of about 45,000 clones listed, 75% to 95% are singletons. The CDR3 has 13 residues. Germline loops: CDR1 MNHEY, CDR2 SMNVEV (reference sequence). V lost 2 bases, J lost 4 bases, and 9 bases lay in between. This specimen was CD8+ T cells from peripheral blood mononuclear cells, taken in the second trimester of pregnancy. V gene TRBV27 combines with J gene TRBJ2-7, with unresolved D. This TCR was sampled from a female donor with multiple sclerosis, enrolled in a pregnancy study. The CDR3 is CASSLTIHYEQYF. CDR3 sequence (DNA): TGTGCCAGCAGTTTAACAATCCATTACGAGCAGTACTTC.